These T cell receptor beta chains were read from a single sample in a study of vaccination effects on CD4 cells after COVID-19. Using immunoSEQ multiplex PCR, the repertoire was profiled, and TCRdb retains in-frame clones only, with some absent. This table holds under 85,000 clones, 70% to 75% found once. These receptors' antigens are unknown. The input for sequencing was CD4+ T cells from PBMCs cultured with HCoV-229E spike peptides, taken before COVID-19 vaccination. Source of these receptors: a human donor who received a COVID-19 vaccine. Each CDR3 is given with its conserved first and last residue. The order of the fields is J gene, V gene, clone size, D gene, CDR3 DNA, CDR3 protein. The D gene is left open where the match is weak. Size values are once, few and many counts, or a class for expanded clones, and some rows have none.

j_gene: TRBJ1-5; v_gene: TRBV6-6; abundance: NA; d_gene: NA; CDR3nt: TGTGCCAGCAGTTACTCGGACGGTAGCAATCAGCCCCAGCATTTT; CDR3aa: CASSYSDGSNQPQHF
j_gene: TRBJ1-1; v_gene: TRBV18; abundance: NA; d_gene: TRBD1; CDR3nt: TGTGCCAGCTCACCACTCACAGGGGCGAACACTGAAGCTTTCTTT; CDR3aa: CASSPLTGANTEAFF
j_gene: TRBJ2-5; v_gene: TRBV6-6; abundance: NA; d_gene: TRBD1; CDR3nt: TGTGCCAGCAGTTCTGGCAGAGGGGGCTCGGAGACCCAGTACTTC; CDR3aa: CASSSGRGGSETQYF
j_gene: TRBJ2-1; v_gene: TRBV3-1/TRBV3-2; abundance: few; d_gene: TRBD1; CDR3nt: TGTGCCAGCAGCTCCCCGGACAGGGGCTGGTTTGAGCAGTTCTTC; CDR3aa: CASSSPDRGWFEQFF
j_gene: TRBJ2-6; v_gene: TRBV6-2/TRBV6-3; abundance: NA; d_gene: NA; CDR3nt: TGTGCCAGCAGTAAGCAACGGCGCTCTGGGGCCAACGTCCTGACTTTC; CDR3aa: CASSKQRRSGANVLTF
j_gene: TRBJ1-2; v_gene: TRBV5-4; abundance: NA; d_gene: NA; CDR3nt: TGTGCCAGCAGCTTGGGCGGGCAGGCCCTAGGCTATGGCTACACCTTC; CDR3aa: CASSLGGQALGYGYTF
j_gene: TRBJ2-1; v_gene: TRBV9; abundance: NA; d_gene: TRBD1; CDR3nt: TGTGCCAGCAGCGTAGGAAGGGGGCCCCGCTACAATGAGCAGTTCTTC; CDR3aa: CASSVGRGPRYNEQFF
j_gene: TRBJ2-2; v_gene: TRBV27; abundance: NA; d_gene: NA; CDR3nt: TGTGCCAGCAGTCCCGCCGGGGCGCTTCCCGGGGAGCTGTTTTTT; CDR3aa: CASSPAGALPGELFF
j_gene: TRBJ2-3; v_gene: TRBV5-1; abundance: NA; d_gene: NA; CDR3nt: TGCGCCAGCAGCCCGGGCCCCGGGCCCACAGATACGCAGTATTTT; CDR3aa: CASSPGPGPTDTQYF
j_gene: TRBJ1-2; v_gene: TRBV30; abundance: NA; d_gene: TRBD1; CDR3nt: TGTGCCTGGTCACCTGACAGGGACGCTGGCTACACCTTC; CDR3aa: CAWSPDRDAGYTF
j_gene: TRBJ2-3; v_gene: TRBV12-3/TRBV12-4; abundance: NA; d_gene: NA; CDR3nt: TGTGCCAGCAGTCAATCAGATACGCAGTATTTT; CDR3aa: CASSQSDTQYF
j_gene: TRBJ1-5; v_gene: TRBV7-3; abundance: NA; d_gene: TRBD1; CDR3nt: TGTGCCAGCAGCCGTCTGGGACAGGGGGTTCTGGAGCCCCAGCATTTT; CDR3aa: CASSRLGQGVLEPQHF
j_gene: TRBJ1-6; v_gene: TRBV6-5; abundance: few; d_gene: TRBD1; CDR3nt: TGTGCCAGCAGCGACAGGGCGCGGGAACCCCTCCACTTT; CDR3aa: CASSDRAREPLHF
j_gene: TRBJ2-2; v_gene: TRBV10-2; abundance: few; d_gene: TRBD2; CDR3nt: TGCGCCAGCAGTGGACTAGCGGTGATGAACACCGGGGAGCTGTTTTTT; CDR3aa: CASSGLAVMNTGELFF
j_gene: TRBJ2-3; v_gene: TRBV6-1; abundance: NA; d_gene: NA; CDR3nt: TGTGCCAGCAGTGATGTAACAGATACGCAGTATTTT; CDR3aa: CASSDVTDTQYF
j_gene: TRBJ1-5; v_gene: TRBV2; abundance: few; d_gene: NA; CDR3nt: TGTGCCAGCAGTGACCGGCAGAATCAGCCCCAGCATTTT; CDR3aa: CASSDRQNQPQHF
j_gene: TRBJ2-2; v_gene: TRBV6-5; abundance: NA; d_gene: NA; CDR3nt: TGTGCCAGCCAACGACAGTTACACACCGGGGAGCTGTTTTTT; CDR3aa: CASQRQLHTGELFF
j_gene: TRBJ1-1; v_gene: TRBV2; abundance: few; d_gene: NA; CDR3nt: TGTGCCAGCAGGAAGGACAGTGTAAAAAGTGAAGCTTTCTTT; CDR3aa: CASRKDSVKSEAFF
j_gene: TRBJ1-4; v_gene: TRBV12-3/TRBV12-4; abundance: NA; d_gene: NA; CDR3nt: TGTGCCAGCAGTTTAGACAGCCTTGAAAAACTGTTTTTT; CDR3aa: CASSLDSLEKLFF
j_gene: TRBJ1-2; v_gene: TRBV4-3; abundance: NA; d_gene: NA; CDR3nt: TGCGCCAGCAGCCAAGAAGTCAGGGCTGGCTACACCTTC; CDR3aa: CASSQEVRAGYTF
j_gene: TRBJ2-1; v_gene: TRBV12-3/TRBV12-4; abundance: NA; d_gene: TRBD2; CDR3nt: TGTGCCAGCAGTTCTGGCGGGGGGGCTGGGTTCTTC; CDR3aa: CASSSGGGAGFF
j_gene: TRBJ1-4; v_gene: TRBV7-9; abundance: NA; d_gene: NA; CDR3nt: TGTGCCAGCAGCCGAGAGGGAAATGAAAAACTGTTTTTT; CDR3aa: CASSREGNEKLFF
j_gene: TRBJ2-5; v_gene: TRBV15; abundance: NA; d_gene: NA; CDR3nt: TGTGCCACCAGCAGAGATGTGTCCCAAGAGACCCAGTACTTC; CDR3aa: CATSRDVSQETQYF
j_gene: TRBJ1-1; v_gene: TRBV19; abundance: NA; d_gene: TRBD1; CDR3nt: TGTGCCAGTAGTATGGCGGGGACAGCCCCAGGCACTGAAGCTTTCTTT; CDR3aa: CASSMAGTAPGTEAFF
j_gene: TRBJ2-2; v_gene: TRBV7-8; abundance: NA; d_gene: NA; CDR3nt: NA; CDR3aa: CASSLVAAGARTF
j_gene: TRBJ2-3; v_gene: TRBV6-6; abundance: NA; d_gene: NA; CDR3nt: TGTGCCAGCAGCCAGGGCGCAGGGGCAGATACGCAGTATTTT; CDR3aa: CASSQGAGADTQYF
j_gene: TRBJ2-1; v_gene: TRBV7-2; abundance: once; d_gene: NA; CDR3nt: TGTGCCAGCAGCTTAAGACGGCTAGATGAGCAGTTCTTC; CDR3aa: CASSLRRLDEQFF
j_gene: TRBJ2-3; v_gene: TRBV28; abundance: NA; d_gene: NA; CDR3nt: TGTGCCAGCAGTCCAAGTACAGATACGCAGTATTTT; CDR3aa: CASSPSTDTQYF
j_gene: TRBJ1-2; v_gene: TRBV2; abundance: NA; d_gene: NA; CDR3nt: TGTGCCATCTGGAAACCTGGGCAGGGCGGCTACACCTTC; CDR3aa: CAIWKPGQGGYTF
j_gene: TRBJ1-5; v_gene: TRBV2; abundance: NA; d_gene: NA; CDR3nt: TGTGCCAGCAGAGATACTCCCCAGGGGCTGGGGAATCAGCCCCAGCATTTT; CDR3aa: CASRDTPQGLGNQPQHF
j_gene: TRBJ2-1; v_gene: TRBV9; abundance: NA; d_gene: NA; CDR3nt: TGTGCCAGCAGCGTAGCTCCCAGGGGTGGGTCGAATGAGCAGTTCTTC; CDR3aa: CASSVAPRGGSNEQFF
j_gene: TRBJ2-3; v_gene: TRBV3-1/TRBV3-2; abundance: few; d_gene: TRBD2; CDR3nt: TGTGCCAGCAGCCAAGGACTAGCGGGGGGGCATGGAGATACGCAGTATTTT; CDR3aa: CASSQGLAGGHGDTQYF
j_gene: TRBJ1-2; v_gene: TRBV5-6; abundance: NA; d_gene: TRBD1; CDR3nt: TGTGCCAGCATGCCGACAGGGGGAAAAACCTATGGCTACACCTTC; CDR3aa: CASMPTGGKTYGYTF
j_gene: TRBJ1-1; v_gene: TRBV6-6; abundance: NA; d_gene: NA; CDR3nt: TGTGCCAGCAGTCCCGGTGTCCAGGCCACTGAAGCTTTCTTT; CDR3aa: CASSPGVQATEAFF
j_gene: TRBJ1-4; v_gene: TRBV5-1; abundance: few; d_gene: TRBD1; CDR3nt: TGCGCCAGCAGCTTGGGAACAGGGGGCTTAGGTGAAAAACTGTTTTTT; CDR3aa: CASSLGTGGLGEKLFF
j_gene: TRBJ2-5; v_gene: TRBV4-2; abundance: few; d_gene: NA; CDR3nt: TGTGCCAGCAGCCGAGAGACAGGAATCAAGTACTTC; CDR3aa: CASSRETGIKYF
j_gene: TRBJ1-5; v_gene: TRBV30; abundance: NA; d_gene: TRBD1; CDR3nt: TGTGCCTGGGGGACAGGGGGGAATCAGCCCCAGCATTTT; CDR3aa: CAWGTGGNQPQHF
j_gene: TRBJ2-3; v_gene: TRBV9; abundance: NA; d_gene: TRBD1; CDR3nt: TGTGCCAGCAGCCCACGGACAGGGCCGGTTAGCACAGATACGCAGTATTTT; CDR3aa: CASSPRTGPVSTDTQYF
j_gene: TRBJ2-2; v_gene: TRBV5-4; abundance: NA; d_gene: NA; CDR3nt: TGTGCCAGCAGCTTGGTGCGGGCCCGAGCCGGGGCAACCGGGGAGCTGTTTTTT; CDR3aa: CASSLVRARAGATGELFF
j_gene: TRBJ2-2; v_gene: TRBV9; abundance: NA; d_gene: NA; CDR3nt: TGTGCCAGCAGCCAGCGGGCCCTAAACACCGGGGAGCTGTTTTTT; CDR3aa: CASSQRALNTGELFF